The 28 T cell receptor beta chains below come from one sample, sequenced in a study of chemoradiotherapy in HPV16-positive cancers. Sequenced by immunoSEQ multiplex PCR; TCRdb stores in-frame clones only, minus some. The sample records approximately 1,500 clones, approximately 84% being singletons. This specimen consisted of tumor tissue, obtained from a patient who underwent chemoradiotherapy. The receptors stem from a human donor with HPV-associated anogenital cancer.

This clone showed up just a few times. The chain combines TRBV4-2 with TRBJ2-3; D is possibly TRBD1 (6 bases). From germline, CDR1 is LGHNA and CDR2 YNFKEQ. The length of the CDR3 is 14 residues. V was clipped by 4 bases and J by 0 bases, with 8 bases between them. The CDR3 reads CASSPTGSTDTQYF. CDR3 DNA: TGTGCCAGCAGCCCGACAGGCAGCACAGATACGCAGTATTTT.

This rearrangement joins TRBV30 to TRBJ1-3, with unresolved D. Germline CDR1 is GTSNPN and CDR2 is SVGIG (reference sequence). Trimming shortened V by 2 bases and J by 10 bases, and 21 bases separated the two germline ends. The length of the CDR3 is 15 residues. CDR3 amino acids: CAWSPGDYRGRTIYF. CDR3 in DNA: TGTGCCTGGAGTCCCGGAGACTATAGAGGCAGGACCATATATTTT.

The gene calls are TRBV7-2 and TRBJ2-7; 11 positions match TRBD1. Germline-derived CDR1 and CDR2 are SGHTA and FQGNSA. With 5 bases clipped from V and 3 bases from J, the junction kept 6 bases outside the gene matches. CDR3 length: 15 amino acids. The CDR3 region is CASSLGQGAYYEQYF. CDR3 nucleotide sequence: TGTGCCAGCAGCCTTGGACAGGGGGCGTACTACGAGCAGTACTTC.

The genes are TRBV15 and TRBJ1-5; the D is unclear. Trimming cost V 3 bases and J 0 bases, with 9 bases left between them. The CDR3 contains 15 residues. Germline lookup yields CDR1 LNHNV and CDR2 YYDKDF (reference sequence). The CDR3 DNA is TGTGCCACCAGCAGCGCGGGGAATAGCAATCAGCCCCAGCATTTT. The encoded protein is CATSSAGNSNQPQHF.

In DNA, the CDR3 is TGTGCCAGCAGCTTAGAGGGGGGGACAGGAAACACCATATATTTT. This gives the protein CASSLEGGTGNTIYF. The V call is TRBV7-9, the J call TRBJ1-3, with D possibly matching TRBD1 (6 bases). There are 15 residues in the CDR3. Trimming removed 1 base at V and 4 bases at J, with 11 bases between. CDR1 and CDR2 from the germline V gene are SEHNR and FQNEAQ (reference sequence).

The chain is built from TRBV4-1 and TRBJ1-1; the D is unclear. The CDR3 runs to 14 residues. CDR1 MGHRA and CDR2 YSYEKL come from the germline V gene. Trimming took 2 bases from V and 3 from J, leaving 10 bases between them. CDR3 nucleotide sequence: TGCGCCAGCAGCCAAAAGTCCCAGTACACTGAAGCTTTCTTT. This gives the protein CASSQKSQYTEAFF.

The V and J genes are TRBV10-3 and TRBJ1-2; 7 bases are shared with TRBD1. Per the germline V gene, CDR1 is ENHRY and CDR2 is SYGVKD. Germline trimming cut 7 bases from V and 7 bases from J; bases unmatched to any gene: 18. The CDR3 contains 16 residues. This CDR3 reads CAITGTAGRGKIGYTF. CDR3 nucleotides: TGTGCCATCACGGGCACCGCGGGCAGGGGGAAAATTGGCTACACCTTC.

J is TRBJ1-1 and V is TRBV19; D call uncertain. CDR1 and CDR2 (germline): LNHDA, SQIVND (reference sequence). V lost 5 bases and J 3 bases, leaving 13 bases between the germline ends. The CDR3 totals 14 residues. The CDR3 DNA reads TGTGCCAGTAGTCTGGGAGGTAAGGACACTGAAGCTTTCTTT. It specifies CASSLGGKDTEAFF.

The chain uses TRBV6-5 and TRBJ1-4, with 11 nucleotides matching TRBD1. Germline loops: CDR1 MNHEY, CDR2 SVGAGI. The junction had 5 bases not matched to a gene; V was cut back by 4 bases and J by 7 bases. The CDR3 contains 15 residues. CDR3 nucleotide sequence: TGTGCCAGCAGTTTTTCCGGGACAGGGGGTGAAAAACTGTTTTTT. It is translated as CASSFSGTGGEKLFF.

Concerning this clone: A read error is likely, as this CDR3 ends without the conserved phenylalanine or tryptophan. No DNA is shown, since the ends of the CDR3 on it are uncertain; the CDR3 is the one TCRdb lists. This rearrangement joins TRBV5-5 to TRBJ1-2. The CDR3 numbers 12 amino acids, ends counted. Germline values: CDR1 SGHKS, CDR2 YYEKEE (reference sequence). CDR3 in amino acids: CASDYSVSRKTY.

The chain employs TRBV11-2 and TRBJ2-1; weak D call: TRBD2 (7 bases). This CDR3 comprises 15 residues. Trimming pared 1 base from V and 2 bases from J, leaving 9 bases between. The germline V gene has CDR1 SGHAT and CDR2 FQNNGV. The CDR3 bases are TGTGCCAGCAGCTTAGGGGGGGGCCCCTACAATGAGCAGTTCTTC. Residues: CASSLGGGPYNEQFF.

This clone was seen only a few times. The gene calls are TRBV28 and TRBJ1-2, with unresolved D. In germline, CDR1 is MDHEN, CDR2 SYDVKM. This CDR3 contains 14 residues. The V gene lost 3 bases and the J gene lost 5 bases, with 13 bases spanning the gap. This CDR3 is CASSFGRLEYGYTF. The DNA of the CDR3 is TGTGCCAGCAGTTTTGGCAGACTGGAGTATGGCTACACCTTC.

The gene calls are TRBV27 and TRBJ2-3, with 10 bases identical to TRBD1. Germline values: CDR1 MNHEY, CDR2 SMNVEV (reference sequence). This CDR3 has 16 amino acids. Germline trimming cut 4 bases from V and 4 bases from J; bases unmatched to any gene: 8. For the CDR3, the DNA is TGTGCCAGCAGTTCCTCCGGGACAGGGGTCGCAGATACGCAGTATTTT. This codes for CASSSSGTGVADTQYF.

CDR3 region: CASSSKLGGTDTQYF. Here the CDR3 DNA reads TGTGCCAGCAGTTCGAAACTTGGGGGAACAGATACGCAGTATTTT. This chain uses TRBV6-1 with TRBJ2-3; either TRBD1 or TRBD2 may supply D (5 bases each). The CDR3 contains 15 residues. Trimming pared 5 bases from V and 3 bases from J, leaving 15 bases between. Germline V CDR1 and CDR2: MNHNS, SASEGT.

There are a few counts of this clone. This sequence joins TRBV11-1 and TRBJ1-1, with D hard to call. The CDR3 extends over 16 amino acids. V shed 9 bases and J shed 1 base, with 21 bases lying between them. The germline V gene has CDR1 SGHAT and CDR2 FQDESV (reference sequence). CDR3 sequence (DNA): TGTGCCAGTCACATGATTGGCAGCATAGAGAACACTGAAGCTTTCTTT. Translation gives CASHMIGSIENTEAFF.

This chain links TRBV18 with TRBJ1-2; 9 bases line up with TRBD1. In germline, CDR1 is KGHSH, CDR2 LQKENI. V was pared by 2 bases and J by 5 bases, with 6 bases of the junction left unmatched. CDR3 size: 15 residues. The CDR3: CASSPKSGQGYGYTF. The DNA for the CDR3 is TGTGCCAGCTCACCAAAGTCGGGACAGGGATATGGCTACACCTTC.

The chain has TRBV7-2 and TRBJ1-1; D ambiguous. Trimming stripped 2 bases from V and 0 bases from J, with 4 bases between. The germline CDR1 and CDR2 sequences are SGHTA and FQGNSA. The CDR3 sequence is 13 residues long. This CDR3 reads CASSLYMNTEAFF. CDR3 DNA sequence: TGTGCCAGCAGCTTATACATGAACACTGAAGCTTTCTTT. Using reference TRBV7-2 and TRBJ1-1 for the parts outside the CDR3, the full variable domain is GAGVSQSPSNKVTEKGKDVELRCDPISGHTALYWYRQSLGQGLEFLIYFQGNSAPDKSGLPSDRFSAERTGGSVSTLTIQRTQQEDSAVYLCASSLYMNTEAFFGQGTRLTVV.

V gene TRBV6-5 combines with J gene TRBJ1-5; TRBD1 might be the D (6 bases). This CDR3 is built from 14 residues. Germline CDR1 and CDR2: MNHEY and SVGAGI. The ends were cut back, 5 bases at V and 3 bases at J, with 11 bases in the middle. The CDR3, as DNA: TGTGCCAGCAGTAGCCGGGACACCAATCAGCCCCAGCATTTT. Its protein product is CASSSRDTNQPQHF.

The chain carries TRBV5-6 and TRBJ2-1; 8 bases line up with TRBD1. This CDR3 has 15 amino acids. V trimming: 1 base; J trimming: 8 bases; junction bases outside the gene matches: 8. The germline V gene has CDR1 SGHDT and CDR2 YYEEEE. The CDR3 nucleotides read TGTGCCAGCAGCTTGAGGACAGGGTATAGATATGAGCAGTTCTTC. Its protein is CASSLRTGYRYEQFF.

This clone has just one count. This sequence joins TRBV13 and TRBJ1-1; unclear D gene. This CDR3 region has 14 residues. Germline V gene lookup returns CDR1 PRHDT and CDR2 FYEKMQ (reference sequence). V was clipped by 0 bases and J by 1 base, with 6 bases between them. The CDR3 nucleotides read TGTGCCAGCAGCTTAGGCCGACAGAACACTGAAGCTTTCTTT. Its translation: CASSLGRQNTEAFF.

The V gene is TRBV13, the J gene TRBJ1-1; D remains ambiguous. The CDR3 is 15 residues long. V lost 1 base, J lost 0 bases, and 9 bases lay in between. CDR1 and CDR2 from the germline V gene are PRHDT and FYEKMQ (reference sequence). DNA for the CDR3: TGTGCCAGCAGCTTAGTGGGGAACATGAACACTGAAGCTTTCTTT. The encoded protein is CASSLVGNMNTEAFF.

This chain connects TRBV7-6 to TRBJ2-1; D uncertain. The length of the CDR3 is 13 residues. V was cut by 1 base and J by 8 bases, with 9 bases left in between. The germline V gene has CDR1 SGHVS and CDR2 FNYEAQ. CDR3 bases: TGTGCCAGCAGCTTAGGGGGTGTCGATGAGCAGTTCTTC. It is translated as CASSLGGVDEQFF.

V is TRBV12-5 and J is TRBJ1-5; no clear D. Trimming cost V 7 bases and J 1 base, with 11 bases left between them. Germline-derived CDR1 and CDR2 are LGHNT and FRNRAP. The CDR3 length is 14 residues. The CDR3, as DNA: TGTGCTAGTGCCGATACCGGGAGCAATCAGCCCCAGCATTTT. This codes for CASADTGSNQPQHF. The entire variable domain, with the rest obtained from reference TRBV12-5 and TRBJ1-5, is as follows: DARVTQTPRHKVTEMGQEVTMRCQPILGHNTVFWYRQTMMQGLELLAYFRNRAPLDDSGMPKDRFSAEMPDATLATLKIQPSEPRDSAVYFCASADTGSNQPQHFGDGTRLSIL.

V gene TRBV7-2 combines with J gene TRBJ2-1; either TRBD1 or TRBD2 may supply D (5 bases each). CDR3 length: 14 amino acids. V lost 5 bases and J lost 7, with 15 bases in between. CDR1 and CDR2 (germline): SGHTA, FQGNSA. The CDR3 coding sequence is TGTGCCAGCAGCCCGTCGGGACGAGGGAATGAGCAGTTCTTC. Encoded protein: CASSPSGRGNEQFF.

The V call is TRBV30, the J call TRBJ2-1, with D possibly TRBD1 on 6 matching bases. CDR1 is GTSNPN, CDR2 SVGIG, per germline (reference sequence). V shed 2 bases and J shed 3 bases, with 11 bases lying between them. This CDR3 has 14 amino acids. This chain's CDR3 is CAWSSDSGYNEQFF. The CDR3 DNA sequence: TGTGCCTGGAGTTCGGACAGCGGCTACAATGAGCAGTTCTTC.

The rearrangement joins TRBV5-8 to TRBJ2-3; 9 positions match TRBD2. V lost 2 bases to trimming and J lost 3 bases; unmatched junction nucleotides: 4. The CDR3 has 15 amino acids. In germline, CDR1 is SGHTS, CDR2 YDEGEE. This chain's CDR3 is CASSFRRGGTDTQYF. CDR3 DNA sequence: TGTGCCAGCAGCTTTAGGCGGGGGGGGACAGATACGCAGTATTTT.

The V call is TRBV7-9, the J call TRBJ2-5, with 10 bases aligning to TRBD2. This CDR3 has 18 amino acids. From germline, CDR1 is SEHNR and CDR2 FQNEAQ (reference sequence). J gave up 0 bases and V 11 bases, and 18 bases lay outside the gene matches. CDR3 in amino acids: CAPLAVAGGWTYQETQYF. The CDR3 DNA reads TGTGCCCCCTTGGCCGTAGCGGGGGGCTGGACCTACCAAGAGACCCAGTACTTC. Full variable domain (remainder filled in from reference TRBV7-9 and TRBJ2-5): DTGVSQNPRHKITKRGQNVTFRCDPISEHNRLYWYRQTLGQGPEFLTYFQNEAQLEKSRLLSDRFSAERPKGSFSTLEIQRTEQGDSAMYLCAPLAVAGGWTYQETQYFGPGTRLLVL.

The chain combines TRBV5-8 with TRBJ2-1; D is ambiguous. The V end was cut by 2 bases, the J end by 6 bases, with 15 bases between. Germline CDR1 SGHTS, CDR2 YDEGEE. The CDR3 sequence is 15 residues long. This CDR3 reads CASSFYRILINEQFF. CDR3 DNA sequence: TGTGCCAGCAGCTTTTACCGCATCCTAATCAATGAGCAGTTCTTC.